The 9 T cell receptor beta chains listed next were all sequenced from one sample in a study of blood T cell repertoires in COVID-19 (dated by TCRdb to 2020 to 2021). Library method: the immunoSEQ multiplex PCR assay. TCRdb obtained this table from immuneACCESS and retained in-frame rearrangements with V and J assigned. These tables miss some clones; where compared with another copy, unresolved V genes account for less than half of the shortfall, and the remainder is unexplained. The sample table lists tens of thousands of clones, around 89% of them with a count of one. The ten largest clones represent more than 10% of the sample. The sequenced material came from peripheral blood. The receptors were gathered from a man aged 65 to 79 with active or convalescent COVID-19.

A few counts support this clone. The genes are TRBV5-4 and TRBJ2-5; 7 positions agree with TRBD2. Germline CDR1 is SGHNT and CDR2 is YYREEE (reference sequence). The CDR3 covers 14 residues. V shed 4 bases and J 5 bases; nucleotides not matched to a gene: 8. The CDR3 region is CASSLLASAETQYF. The DNA for the CDR3 is TGTGCCAGCAGCCTACTAGCGAGTGCCGAGACCCAGTACTTC.

The chain recombines TRBV28 with TRBJ1-5; maybe TRBD1 (6 bases). Germline CDR1 reads MDHEN; CDR2 reads SYDVKM. This CDR3 is built from 15 residues. V lost 5 bases and J 5 bases, leaving 16 bases between the germline ends. The CDR3: CASSPRGAGYQPQHF. The CDR3 region has the DNA TGTGCCAGCAGTCCCCGGGGGGCAGGGTATCAGCCCCAGCATTTT. The full variable domain, its missing parts supplied by reference TRBV28 and TRBJ1-5, is DVKVTQSSRYLVKRTGEKVFLECVQDMDHENMFWYRQDPGLGLRLIYFSYDVKMKEKGDIPEGYSVSREKKERFSLILESASTNQTSMYLCASSPRGAGYQPQHFGDGTRLSIL.

The chain carries TRBV27 and TRBJ1-2, with 9 bases identical to TRBD1. Germline CDR1 MNHEY, CDR2 SMNVEV (reference sequence). Unmatched junction bases numbered 9, after V lost 5 bases and J lost 8 bases. This CDR3 spans 14 amino acids. The CDR3 DNA is TGTGCCAGCAGTCAGCGGGACAGGGTACCCGGCTACACCTTC. Translating it yields CASSQRDRVPGYTF.

The chain combines TRBV7-2 with TRBJ2-7; 12 bases align to TRBD1. The germline V gene has CDR1 SGHTA and CDR2 FQGNSA. V gave up 5 bases and J gave up 5 bases; unmatched junction bases: 7. The CDR3 has 15 residues. For the CDR3, the DNA is TGTGCCAGCAGCCCGGGACAGGGGGCACATCACGAGCAGTACTTC. Encoded protein: CASSPGQGAHHEQYF.

This clone showed up just once. The gene calls are TRBV19 and TRBJ2-5; perhaps TRBD1 as D (6 bases). The CDR3 has 15 amino acids. Per the germline V gene, CDR1 is LNHDA and CDR2 is SQIVND (reference sequence). Between the trimmed V and J ends, which lost 5 bases and 2 bases, there was a span of 15 bases. DNA of the CDR3: TGTGCCAGTAGTGTCGGGACACTTCCTCAAGAGACCCAGTACTTC. This sequence encodes CASSVGTLPQETQYF.

This chain joins TRBV7-2 and TRBJ1-3; 7 positions agree with TRBD1. The CDR3 length is 19 residues. V shed 1 base, J shed 0 bases, and the junction held 12 bases outside the gene matches. The germline CDR1 and CDR2 sequences are SGHTA and FQGNSA. CDR3 DNA sequence: TGTGCCAGCAGCTTAGTGGGCAGGGGGTTTCTTAGCTCTGGAAACACCATATATTTT. Translation: CASSLVGRGFLSSGNTIYF. Filled out from reference TRBV7-2 and TRBJ1-3, the complete variable domain reads GAGVSQSPSNKVTEKGKDVELRCDPISGHTALYWYRQSLGQGLEFLIYFQGNSAPDKSGLPSDRFSAERTGGSVSTLTIQRTQQEDSAVYLCASSLVGRGFLSSGNTIYFGEGSWLTVV.

V gene TRBV7-8 combines with J gene TRBJ1-4, with 8 bases lining up with TRBD1. V shed 5 bases and J 6 bases; nucleotides not matched to a gene: 5. Per the germline V gene, CDR1 is SGHVS and CDR2 is FQNEAQ. The CDR3 sequence is 14 residues long. CDR3 in DNA: TGTGCCAGCAGCCCGCAGGGGGCATATGAAAAACTGTTTTTT. Encoded protein: CASSPQGAYEKLFF.

This chain links TRBV7-2 with TRBJ1-6; D gene unclear. CDR3 length: 14 residues. V dropped 2 bases and J dropped 7 bases, with 9 bases sitting between them. The germline gives CDR1 SGHTA, CDR2 FQGNSA. The CDR3 region is CASSLWQANSPLHF. CDR3 DNA: TGTGCCAGCAGCTTATGGCAGGCAAATTCACCCCTCCACTTT.

The rearrangement joins TRBV6-6 to TRBJ1-1, with unresolved D. The CDR3 sequence is 15 residues long. Looked up from germline, CDR1 is MNHNY and CDR2 is SVGAGI (reference sequence). Trimming took 2 bases from V and 4 from J, leaving 14 bases between them. CDR3 sequence (DNA): TGTGCCAGCAGTTACAACCCTGGTTCACTCACTGAAGCTTTCTTT. It specifies CASSYNPGSLTEAFF.